Below, 6 T cell receptor beta chains from the same sample are listed, as sequenced in a study. MiXCR, run by TCRdb on the RT-PCR reads, gives a single entry per CDR3 protein. The profile shows around 700,000 distinct CDR3 sequences, about 14% of them singletons. Sample: memory CD4+ T cells from blood. The receptors here all came from a female donor in good health, serving as a healthy control.

This sequence joins TRBV28 and TRBJ2-7; TRBD1 matches 8 bases. Germline CDR1 is MDHEN and CDR2 is SYDVKM. This CDR3 comprises 14 residues. The V segment lost 4 bases and the J segment 2 bases; nucleotides outside the gene matches: 4. CDR3 region: CASSSGDRTYEQYF. The CDR3 DNA sequence: TGTGCCAGCAGTTCGGGGGACAGGACCTACGAGCAGTACTTC.

CDR3 DNA sequence: TGTGCCAGCAGTTACTGGACTAGCGGGGGTTACGAGCAGTACTTC. Protein: CASSYWTSGGYEQYF. This sequence joins TRBV6-6 and TRBJ2-7; 13 positions match TRBD2. CDR1 and CDR2 from the germline V gene are MNHNY and SVGAGI (reference sequence). The trim removed 1 base at V and 4 bases at J, leaving 1 base unmatched. This CDR3 region has 15 residues.

This clonotype was recorded many times. This rearrangement joins TRBV18 to TRBJ2-3; TRBD1 matches at 7 bases. From germline, CDR1 is KGHSH and CDR2 LQKENI. The CDR3 has 14 residues. After removal of 3 bases from V and 2 bases from J, the junction contained 2 bases not matched to a gene. The CDR3 spells CASSPGQPTDTQYF. The CDR3 DNA follows: TGTGCCAGCTCACCGGGACAGCCCACAGATACGCAGTATTTT.

This chain connects TRBV20-1 to TRBJ1-1; D unclear. With 0 bases removed from V and 5 bases from J, the gap between germline ends came to 10 bases. The germline V gene encodes CDR1 DFQATT and CDR2 SNEGSKA (reference sequence). This CDR3 has 13 amino acids. For the CDR3, the DNA is TGCAGTGCTAGAGAGGTCTGGGAGACTGAAGCTTTCTTT. It yields the protein CSAREVWETEAFF.

This clonotype has only a few counts. V is TRBV7-2 and J is TRBJ1-1; D ambiguous. The CDR3 runs to 13 residues. CDR1 is SGHTA and CDR2 is FQGNSA in the germline V gene. V was pared by 2 bases and J by 1 base, with 5 bases between. The CDR3 region is CASSLYKNTEAFF. The CDR3 region has the DNA TGTGCCAGCAGCTTATACAAGAACACTGAAGCTTTCTTT. Based on the CDR3 plus reference TRBV7-2 and TRBJ1-1, the full variable domain is GAGVSQSPSNKVTEKGKDVELRCDPISGHTALYWYRQSLGQGLEFLIYFQGNSAPDKSGLPSDRFSAERTGGSVSTLTIQRTQQEDSAVYLCASSLYKNTEAFFGQGTRLTVV.

This clonotype has a count of ten or more. The chain recombines TRBV29-1 with TRBJ1-1; D is ambiguous. Per the germline V gene, CDR1 is SQVTM and CDR2 is ANQGSEA. CDR3 length: 11 amino acids. Trimming cost V 8 bases and J 1 base, with 8 bases left between them. This chain's CDR3 is CSTDENTEAFF. Here the CDR3 DNA reads TGCAGCACCGACGAGAACACTGAAGCTTTCTTT.